The 5 T cell receptor beta chains presented below share a single source sample, sequenced in a study of shared clonotypes between healthy human individuals. The table came from immunoSEQ multiplex PCR; TCRdb's copy has only in-frame clones and leaves some out. This sample yields about 500,000 clones, of which roughly three quarters are seen a single time; approximately 12% belongs to the top ten. The sequenced material came from PBMCs. These receptor sequences come from a middle-aged woman in good health. Some clones in this sample may be carry-over from other donors' samples.

The chain has TRBV7-6 and TRBJ1-4; tentatively, D is TRBD1 (5 bases). Germline loops: CDR1 SGHVS, CDR2 FNYEAQ. Trimming shortened V by 1 base and J by 3 bases, and 9 bases separated the two germline ends. The CDR3 consists of 15 residues. This CDR3 reads CASSLEGIPNEKLFF. CDR3 coding DNA: TGTGCCAGCAGCTTAGAGGGGATACCTAATGAAAAACTGTTTTTT.

This chain connects TRBV29-1 to TRBJ2-5; tentatively, D is TRBD1 or TRBD2 (5 bases each). The CDR3 loop spans 13 amino acids. Germline lookup yields CDR1 SQVTM and CDR2 ANQGSEA. Trimming pared 4 bases from V and 0 bases from J, leaving 9 bases between. The CDR3 bases are TGCAGCGTTGGAGGGACCCACCAAGAGACCCAGTACTTC. Translation gives CSVGGTHQETQYF.

This clone was counted many times. This chain uses TRBV29-1 with TRBJ1-2; possibly TRBD1 for D (6 bases). The CDR3 has 15 amino acids. In germline, CDR1 is SQVTM, CDR2 ANQGSEA. V was pared by 3 bases and J by 4 bases, with 18 bases between. The CDR3 DNA follows: TGCAGCGTTGACGTTGCCAGGGGAAGTGGCTATGGCTACACCTTC. Protein: CSVDVARGSGYGYTF.

The rearrangement joins TRBV30 to TRBJ1-3; D is uncertain. The CDR3 has 11 residues. V lost 3 bases and J lost 6, with 6 bases in between. CDR1 GTSNPN and CDR2 SVGIG come from the germline V gene (reference sequence). The DNA for the CDR3 is TGTGCCTGGAGAAATGAAAACACCATATATTTT. This translates into CAWRNENTIYF. Full variable domain (remainder filled in from reference TRBV30 and TRBJ1-3): SQTIHQWPATLVQPVGSPLSLECTVEGTSNPNLYWYRQAAGRGLQLLFYSVGIGQISSEVPQNLSASRPQDRQFILSSKKLLLSDSGFYLCAWRNENTIYFGEGSWLTVV.

There are a few counts of this clone. This sequence joins TRBV13 and TRBJ2-5; D call uncertain. The length of the CDR3 is 13 residues. The ends were cut back, 5 bases at V and 0 bases at J, with 7 bases in the middle. Germline CDR1 PRHDT, CDR2 FYEKMQ (reference sequence). The CDR3 DNA sequence: TGTGCCAGCAGCATCCGGCACCAAGAGACCCAGTACTTC. This encodes CASSIRHQETQYF.